Shown below are 19 T cell receptor beta chains from a single sample sequenced in a study of T cells in localized non-small cell lung cancer. The data were produced by immunoSEQ multiplex PCR, yet TCRdb's version contains in-frame clones alone and is incomplete. The table includes 45,000 to 65,000 clones, 70% to 90% detected once. This specimen consisted of peripheral blood, obtained before any cancer treatment. These receptors were obtained from a man aged 40 to 69 with stage I squamous cell lung carcinoma.

The chain is built from TRBV10-3 and TRBJ2-1; unclear D gene. The CDR3 loop spans 16 amino acids. V was shortened by 4 bases and J by 2 bases, with 15 bases between the two germline ends. The germline gives CDR1 ENHRY, CDR2 SYGVKD. CDR3 DNA: TGTGCCATCAGTGGGAAGGGCCAAGGCCCCTACAATGAGCAGTTCTTC. Its translation: CAISGKGQGPYNEQFF.

The genes are TRBV5-4 and TRBJ2-2; a weak D match, TRBD2 (7 bases). CDR1 and CDR2 (germline): SGHNT, YYREEE (reference sequence). The CDR3 totals 16 residues. Trimming took 4 bases from V and 3 from J, leaving 16 bases between them. The CDR3 loop reads CASSQGGAGDTGELFF. The CDR3 DNA follows: TGTGCCAGCAGCCAAGGGGGGGCGGGAGACACCGGGGAGCTGTTTTTT.

The chain recombines TRBV5-1 with TRBJ2-1; 9 nucleotides agree with TRBD1. The germline gives CDR1 SGHRS, CDR2 YFSETQ. The V gene end was trimmed by 4 bases and the J gene end by 8 bases; junction bases not matched to a gene: 10. This CDR3 comprises 15 residues. The CDR3, as DNA: TGCGCCAGCAGCCTCGCCGGGACAGGGTCGTATGAGCAGTTCTTC. As protein: CASSLAGTGSYEQFF.

This chain uses TRBV2 with TRBJ1-2; maybe TRBD1 (6 bases). This CDR3 is 14 amino acids long. Trimming cost V 11 bases and J 4 bases, with 20 bases left between them. CDR1 and CDR2 from the germline V gene are SNHLY and FYNNEI. The CDR3 DNA sequence: TGTGCCGCCTCAGCATCGGGGGCCTTCTATGGCTACACCTTC. Its protein product is CAASASGAFYGYTF.

The V call is TRBV14, the J call TRBJ2-7, with D maybe TRBD2 (7 bases). The CDR3 contains 14 residues. Deletions cut 1 base from V and 7 bases from J, with 14 bases between. Germline CDR1 and CDR2: SGHDN and FVKESK. CDR3 region: CASSQAGGRPEQYF. DNA of the CDR3: TGTGCCAGCAGCCAAGCCGGGGGGCGGCCAGAGCAGTACTTC.

The chain has TRBV18 and TRBJ2-7, with TRBD1 matching 8 bases. Per germline, CDR1 KGHSH and CDR2 LQKENI. The V and J ends lost 6 bases and 1 base, in that order; junction bases with no gene match: 5. The CDR3 spans 14 residues. The CDR3 DNA sequence: TGTGCCAGCTCCCCGGGGGACAGGTCCTACGAGCAGTACTTC. This encodes CASSPGDRSYEQYF.

The sample holds one count of this clone. The chain recombines TRBV5-6 with TRBJ2-7; D is perhaps TRBD2 (5 bases). The V and J ends lost 0 bases and 0 bases respectively, with 13 bases between them. Germline V gene data show CDR1 as SGHDT and CDR2 as YYEEEE. The CDR3 extends over 16 amino acids. CDR3 DNA sequence: TGTGCCAGCAGCTTGGGCCAGCGGAGTAGCTCCTACGAGCAGTACTTC. Its protein is CASSLGQRSSSYEQYF.

This clone was seen once. The V and J genes are TRBV28 and TRBJ2-5; 14 positions match TRBD2. V trimming: 6 bases; J trimming: 4 bases; junction bases outside the gene matches: 10. The germline gives CDR1 MDHEN, CDR2 SYDVKM. This CDR3 comprises 17 residues. CDR3 nucleotide sequence: TGTGCCAGCAGCCAACTGGGACTAGCGGGAGTTACAGAGACCCAGTACTTC. Amino acid sequence: CASSQLGLAGVTETQYF.

This CDR3 is CASSLALLTDTQYF. CDR3 in DNA: TGTGCCAGCAGCTTAGCTCTACTCACAGATACGCAGTATTTT. The V call is TRBV7-8, the J call TRBJ2-3; D not certain. The CDR3 is 14 residues long. Per the germline V gene, CDR1 is SGHVS and CDR2 is FQNEAQ. V was pared by 0 bases and J by 2 bases, with 6 bases between.

The V call is TRBV4-1, the J call TRBJ1-5; TRBD1 matches at 10 bases. CDR3 size: 17 residues. CDR1 and CDR2 (germline): MGHRA, YSYEKL. Trimming cost V 6 bases and J 4 bases; bases outside gene matches: 12. CDR3 sequence: CASSPGTGAARNQPQHF. For the CDR3, the DNA is TGCGCCAGCAGTCCCGGGACAGGGGCCGCCCGGAATCAGCCCCAGCATTTT.

In DNA form, the CDR3 reads TGTGCCAGCAGTTTATCCGGGACAGTATACAATGAGCAGTTCTTC. This translates into CASSLSGTVYNEQFF. The chain joins TRBV28 to TRBJ2-1, with 7 bases matching TRBD1. V lost 1 base to trimming and J lost 4 bases; unmatched junction nucleotides: 4. The germline V gene has CDR1 MDHEN and CDR2 SYDVKM. The CDR3 spans 15 residues.

The chain carries TRBV2 and TRBJ1-5; D gene unclear. The V gene's germline CDR1 is SNHLY and CDR2 FYNNEI. The CDR3 runs 14 residues. Trimming pared 4 bases from V and 6 bases from J, leaving 13 bases between. CDR3: CASSASAEGQPQHF. The DNA for the CDR3 is TGTGCCAGCAGTGCGTCGGCAGAAGGTCAGCCCCAGCATTTT.

The chain uses TRBV7-3 and TRBJ2-5; D may match TRBD1 or TRBD2 (5 bases each). Trimming took 5 bases from V and 4 from J, leaving 17 bases between them. Germline V CDR1 and CDR2: SGHTA, FQGTGA. There are 15 residues in the CDR3. CDR3 nucleotides: TGTGCCAGCAGCCCTCGGCCGGGGCGAGGAGAGACCCAGTACTTC. Its translation: CASSPRPGRGETQYF.

The chain joins TRBV7-9 to TRBJ2-1, with TRBD1 identical over 8 bases. This CDR3 contains 13 residues. The J segment lost 10 bases and the V segment lost 4 bases, leaving 6 bases of the junction unmatched. Germline-derived CDR1 and CDR2 are SEHNR and FQNEAQ (reference sequence). The CDR3: CASSWDRPAEQFF. In DNA, the CDR3 is TGTGCCAGCAGCTGGGACAGGCCGGCCGAGCAGTTCTTC.

The chain combines TRBV28 with TRBJ1-5, with D perhaps matching TRBD1 (5 bases). V lost 1 base, J lost 3 bases, and 7 bases lay in between. From germline, CDR1 is MDHEN and CDR2 SYDVKM. This CDR3 spans 14 amino acids. The DNA for the CDR3 is TGTGCCAGCAGTTTATTACAGGTCAATCAGCCCCAGCATTTT. It is translated as CASSLLQVNQPQHF. The variable domain in full, with the rest retrieved from reference TRBV28 and TRBJ1-5, is DVKVTQSSRYLVKRTGEKVFLECVQDMDHENMFWYRQDPGLGLRLIYFSYDVKMKEKGDIPEGYSVSREKKERFSLILESASTNQTSMYLCASSLLQVNQPQHFGDGTRLSIL.

This sequence joins TRBV19 and TRBJ2-1; TRBD2 agrees at 14 bases. J was trimmed by 10 bases and V by 4 bases; bases with no gene match: 9. Germline V gene lookup returns CDR1 LNHDA and CDR2 SQIVND (reference sequence). The CDR3 consists of 16 residues. The CDR3 here is CASSTPGLAGVKEQFF. The CDR3 DNA reads as TGTGCCAGTAGTACCCCGGGACTAGCGGGAGTGAAGGAGCAGTTCTTC.

This chain links TRBV10-1 with TRBJ1-1; weak D call: TRBD1 (6 bases). There are 14 residues in the CDR3. Germline V gene lookup returns CDR1 WNHNN and CDR2 SYGVQD (reference sequence). The ends were cut back, 5 bases at V and 1 base at J, with 11 bases in the middle. The CDR3 region is CASSPHRENTEAFF. CDR3 bases: TGCGCCAGCAGTCCCCACAGGGAGAACACTGAAGCTTTCTTT.

This clone was recorded a few times. V and J are TRBV30 and TRBJ1-1; D possibly corresponds to TRBD1 (5 bases). In germline, CDR1 is GTSNPN, CDR2 SVGIG (reference sequence). The CDR3 has 12 amino acids. The V end was cut by 4 bases, the J end by 11 bases, with 17 bases between. The chain's CDR3 is CAWTGGIEWAFF. The CDR3 DNA is TGTGCCTGGACGGGGGGAATCGAGTGGGCTTTCTTT.

The V call is TRBV7-8, the J call TRBJ1-2; TRBD1 matches 7 bases. V lost 4 bases to trimming and J lost 3 bases; unmatched junction nucleotides: 5. The CDR3 loop spans 14 amino acids. Germline lookup yields CDR1 SGHVS and CDR2 FQNEAQ. The DNA of the CDR3 is TGTGCCAGCAGCTCCGGGACAGACTACTATGGCTACACCTTC. Its protein product is CASSSGTDYYGYTF.